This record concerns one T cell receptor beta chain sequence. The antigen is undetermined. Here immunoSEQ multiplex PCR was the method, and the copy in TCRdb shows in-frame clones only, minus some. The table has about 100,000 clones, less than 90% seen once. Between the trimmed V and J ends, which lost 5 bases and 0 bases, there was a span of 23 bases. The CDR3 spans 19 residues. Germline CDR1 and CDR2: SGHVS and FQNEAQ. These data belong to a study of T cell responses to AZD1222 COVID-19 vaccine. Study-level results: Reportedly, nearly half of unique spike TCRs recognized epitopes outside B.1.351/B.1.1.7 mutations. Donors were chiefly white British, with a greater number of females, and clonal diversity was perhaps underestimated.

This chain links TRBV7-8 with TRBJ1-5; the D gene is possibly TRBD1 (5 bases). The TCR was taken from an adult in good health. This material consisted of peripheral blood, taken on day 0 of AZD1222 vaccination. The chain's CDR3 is CASSPIERRGDYSNQPQHF. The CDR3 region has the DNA TGTGCCAGCAGCCCCATTGAACGGCGGGGGGATTATAGCAATCAGCCCCAGCATTTT.